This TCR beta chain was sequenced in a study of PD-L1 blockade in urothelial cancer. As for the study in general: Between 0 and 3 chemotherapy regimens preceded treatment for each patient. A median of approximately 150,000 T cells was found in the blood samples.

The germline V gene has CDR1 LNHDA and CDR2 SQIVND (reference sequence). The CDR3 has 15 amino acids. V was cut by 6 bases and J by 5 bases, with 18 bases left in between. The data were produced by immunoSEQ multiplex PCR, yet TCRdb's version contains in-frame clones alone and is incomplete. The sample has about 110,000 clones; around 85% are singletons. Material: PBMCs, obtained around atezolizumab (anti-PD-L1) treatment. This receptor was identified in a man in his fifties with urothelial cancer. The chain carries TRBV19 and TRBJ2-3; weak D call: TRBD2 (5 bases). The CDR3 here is CASRCEGCEEDTQYF. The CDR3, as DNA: TGTGCCAGTAGGTGTGAGGGTTGTGAGGAAGATACGCAGTATTTT.